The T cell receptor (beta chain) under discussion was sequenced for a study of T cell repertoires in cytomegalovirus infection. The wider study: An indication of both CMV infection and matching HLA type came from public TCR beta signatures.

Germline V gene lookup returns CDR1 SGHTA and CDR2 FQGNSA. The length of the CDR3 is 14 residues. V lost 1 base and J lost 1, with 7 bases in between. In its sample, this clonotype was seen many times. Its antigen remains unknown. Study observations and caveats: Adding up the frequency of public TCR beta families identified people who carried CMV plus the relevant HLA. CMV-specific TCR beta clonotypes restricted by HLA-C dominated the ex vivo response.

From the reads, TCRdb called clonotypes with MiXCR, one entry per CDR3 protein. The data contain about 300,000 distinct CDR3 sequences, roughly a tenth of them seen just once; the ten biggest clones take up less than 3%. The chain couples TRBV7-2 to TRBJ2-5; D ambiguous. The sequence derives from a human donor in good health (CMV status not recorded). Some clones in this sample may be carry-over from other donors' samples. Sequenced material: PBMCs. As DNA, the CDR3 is TGTGCCAGCAGCTTAGTAGTCCGCCAAGAGACCCAGTACTTC. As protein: CASSLVVRQETQYF.